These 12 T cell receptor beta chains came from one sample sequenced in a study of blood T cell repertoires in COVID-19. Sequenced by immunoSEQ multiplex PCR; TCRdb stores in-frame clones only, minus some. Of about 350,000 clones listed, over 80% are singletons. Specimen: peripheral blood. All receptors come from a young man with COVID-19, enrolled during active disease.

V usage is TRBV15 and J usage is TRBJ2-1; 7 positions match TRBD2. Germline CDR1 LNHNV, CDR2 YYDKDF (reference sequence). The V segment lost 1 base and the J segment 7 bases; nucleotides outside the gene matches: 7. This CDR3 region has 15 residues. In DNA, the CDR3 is TGTGCCACCAGCAGAGCTGCGGGAGAAGTGAATGAGCAGTTCTTC. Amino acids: CATSRAAGEVNEQFF.

CDR3 sequence (DNA): TGTGCCAGTAGGGGACTAGCGGGAGCCTACGAGCAGTACTTC. Translation gives CASRGLAGAYEQYF. The chain links TRBV19 to TRBJ2-7; 14 positions agree with TRBD2. There are 14 residues in the CDR3. Germline CDR1 LNHDA, CDR2 SQIVND (reference sequence). The ends lost 6 bases at V and 2 bases at J; junction bases unmatched: 0.

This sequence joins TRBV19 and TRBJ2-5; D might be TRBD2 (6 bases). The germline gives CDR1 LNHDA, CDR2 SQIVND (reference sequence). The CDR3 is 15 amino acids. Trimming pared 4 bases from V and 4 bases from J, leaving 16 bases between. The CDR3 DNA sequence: TGTGCCAGTAGTAGAGATGGAGGGGTCGGAGAGACCCAGTACTTC. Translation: CASSRDGGVGETQYF.

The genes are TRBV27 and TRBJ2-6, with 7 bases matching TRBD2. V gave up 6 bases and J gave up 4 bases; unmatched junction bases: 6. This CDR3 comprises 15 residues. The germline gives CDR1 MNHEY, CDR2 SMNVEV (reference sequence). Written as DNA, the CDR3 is TGTGCCAGCAGAATGGGGGGGGTCGGGGCCAACGTCCTGACTTTC. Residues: CASRMGGVGANVLTF.

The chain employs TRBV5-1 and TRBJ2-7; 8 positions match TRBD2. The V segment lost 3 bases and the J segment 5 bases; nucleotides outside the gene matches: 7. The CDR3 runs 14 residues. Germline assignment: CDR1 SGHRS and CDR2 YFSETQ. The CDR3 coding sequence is TGCGCCAGCAGCTGGCCATTGGGACTAGACGAGCAGTACTTC. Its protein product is CASSWPLGLDEQYF.

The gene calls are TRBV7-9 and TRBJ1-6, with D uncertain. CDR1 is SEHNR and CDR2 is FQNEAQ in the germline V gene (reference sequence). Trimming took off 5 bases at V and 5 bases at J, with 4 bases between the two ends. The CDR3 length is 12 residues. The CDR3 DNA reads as TGTGCCAGCAGCCTAAATAATTCACCCCTCCACTTT. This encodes CASSLNNSPLHF.

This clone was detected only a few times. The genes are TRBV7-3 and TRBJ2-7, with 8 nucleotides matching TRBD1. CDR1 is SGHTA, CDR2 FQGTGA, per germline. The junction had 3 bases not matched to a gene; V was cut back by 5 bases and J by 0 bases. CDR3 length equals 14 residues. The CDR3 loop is CASSRDRSSYEQYF. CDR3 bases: TGTGCCAGCAGCCGGGACAGGAGCTCCTACGAGCAGTACTTC.

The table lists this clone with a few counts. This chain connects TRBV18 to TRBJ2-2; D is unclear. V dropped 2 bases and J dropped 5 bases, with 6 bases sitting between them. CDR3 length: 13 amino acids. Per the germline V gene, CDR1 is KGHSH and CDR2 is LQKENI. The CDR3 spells CASSPGVTGELFF. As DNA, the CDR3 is TGTGCCAGCTCACCAGGAGTGACCGGGGAGCTGTTTTTT.

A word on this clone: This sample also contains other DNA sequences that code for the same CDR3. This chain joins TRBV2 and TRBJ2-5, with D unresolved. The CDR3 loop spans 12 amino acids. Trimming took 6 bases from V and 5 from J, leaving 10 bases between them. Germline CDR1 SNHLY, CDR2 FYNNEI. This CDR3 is CASSEARETQYF. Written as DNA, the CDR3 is TGTGCCAGCAGCGAGGCTCGGGAGACCCAGTACTTC.

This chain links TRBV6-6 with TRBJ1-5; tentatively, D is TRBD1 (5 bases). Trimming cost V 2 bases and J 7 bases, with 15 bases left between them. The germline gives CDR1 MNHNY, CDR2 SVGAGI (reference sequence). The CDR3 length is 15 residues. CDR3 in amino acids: CASSYLKGSTQPQHF. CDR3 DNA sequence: TGTGCCAGCAGTTACCTCAAGGGGTCGACGCAGCCCCAGCATTTT.

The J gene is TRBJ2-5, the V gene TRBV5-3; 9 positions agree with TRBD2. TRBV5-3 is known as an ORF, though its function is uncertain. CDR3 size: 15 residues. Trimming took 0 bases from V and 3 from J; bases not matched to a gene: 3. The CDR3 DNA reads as TGTGCCAGAAGCTTGGCGGCTAGCGGGAAAGAGACCCAGTACTTC. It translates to CARSLAASGKETQYF.

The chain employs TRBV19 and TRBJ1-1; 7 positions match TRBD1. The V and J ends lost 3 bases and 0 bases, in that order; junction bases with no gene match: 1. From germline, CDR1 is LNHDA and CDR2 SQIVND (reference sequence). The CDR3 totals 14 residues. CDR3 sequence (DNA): TGTGCCAGTAGTATGGGACAGATGAACACTGAAGCTTTCTTT. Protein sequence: CASSMGQMNTEAFF.